This T cell receptor beta chain derives from a study of cytomegalovirus exposure and HLA in healthy donors. This clone occurred a few times. Its antigen remains unidentified. The study, taken as a whole, reports: The study dropped some indistinguishable V segments, TRBV6-2 and TRBV6-3 among them. Researchers reported in a later analysis that a missense DCLRE1C variant was tied to TCR beta V- and J-gene trimming. With further analysis later on, most CMV-associated TCR beta chains appeared HLA-restricted.

When sampled, the donors appeared nominally healthy, though they likely had unrecorded immune exposures. 60 Vbeta and 13 Jbeta primers were used in PCR. Only in-frame clones appear in the TCRdb table, and some are missing; sequencing was by immunoSEQ multiplex PCR. The data contain about 160,000 clones, roughly 79% of them singletons. The V segment lost 3 bases and the J segment 12 bases; nucleotides outside the gene matches: 17. CDR1 is SGHRS and CDR2 is YFSETQ in the germline V gene. This CDR3 has 15 amino acids. Sequences were obtained from PBMCs. The TCR originated in a man between 35 and 55 years old in good health and CMV-seronegative. This rearrangement joins TRBV5-1 to TRBJ2-7, with 8 bases fitting TRBD1. DNA of the CDR3: TGCGCCAGCAGCTCCGAGGTCCAGGGGGCCCGAATTCGGTACTTC. This sequence encodes CASSSEVQGARIRYF.